This TCR beta chain comes out of a study of T-cell memory formation after mild COVID-19. Study as a whole: Across donors, TCR clusters were largely donor specific.

TCRdb passed the 5' RACE reads through MiXCR, listing each CDR3 protein once. The table has approximately 350,000 distinct CDR3 sequences, approximately 15% seen once. This clonotype came up a few times. What it binds is not known. Study-wide points: Largely, contracting CD4+ clones fell within CM and EM, and contracting CD8+ clones within EMRA. Clones that got smaller from day 15 to 85 had even CD4/CD8, while clones growing later tipped toward CD4+.

CDR1 is SGHDT, CDR2 YYEEEE, per germline. Trimming stripped 1 base from V and 5 bases from J, with 9 bases between. The CDR3 sequence is 13 residues long. Input material: PBMCs or a T cell subset sorted from them (not recorded which). The rearrangement joins TRBV5-6 to TRBJ2-5; the D is unclear. This TCR was recovered from a man aged 18 to 30 who had mild COVID-19 (a few samples of this study predate the infection). Cell type and time point are not known. DNA of the CDR3: TGTGCCAGCAGCTTGTACGACCGGGAGACCCAGTACTTC. Its protein product is CASSLYDRETQYF.